Below, 20 T cell receptor beta chains from the same sample are listed, as sequenced in a study of T cell changes during pregnancy in multiple sclerosis. The data were produced by immunoSEQ multiplex PCR, yet TCRdb's version contains in-frame clones alone and is incomplete. Of about 49,000 clones listed, roughly 94% are singletons. This specimen was CD8+ T cells from peripheral blood mononuclear cells, taken in the first trimester of pregnancy. Every receptor here comes from a female donor with multiple sclerosis, enrolled in a pregnancy study.

The V call is TRBV13, the J call TRBJ2-2, with a weak D call TRBD1 (6 bases). The CDR3 is 15 amino acids. V was shortened by 4 bases and J by 6 bases, with 15 bases between the two germline ends. CDR1 is PRHDT, CDR2 FYEKMQ, per germline (reference sequence). The CDR3, as DNA: TGTGCCAGCAGCTCCAGGGGTCTGTATCCCGGGGAGCTGTTTTTT. Residues: CASSSRGLYPGELFF.

J is TRBJ2-3 and V is TRBV27; D perhaps matches TRBD2 (5 bases). The V and J ends lost 2 bases and 1 base respectively, with 13 bases between them. The CDR3 length is 16 residues. The V gene's germline CDR1 is MNHEY and CDR2 SMNVEV (reference sequence). This chain's CDR3 is CASSLTRGMGTDTQYF. DNA of the CDR3: TGTGCCAGCAGTTTAACACGGGGAATGGGCACAGATACGCAGTATTTT.

The V gene is TRBV5-1, the J gene TRBJ2-3, with D tentatively TRBD2 (5 bases). CDR3 length equals 17 residues. Germline V CDR1 and CDR2: SGHRS, YFSETQ. V lost 0 bases to trimming and J lost 4 bases, with 18 bases between them. For the CDR3, the DNA is TGCGCCAGCAGCTTGGATGAGGGAATAAATACCGCAGATACGCAGTATTTT. The encoded protein is CASSLDEGINTADTQYF.

This sequence joins TRBV4-2 and TRBJ1-4; 7 bases match TRBD1. CDR1 LGHNA and CDR2 YNFKEQ come from the germline V gene. The trim removed 4 bases at V and 6 bases at J, leaving 8 bases unmatched. The CDR3 contains 15 residues. CDR3: CASSRKGGEDEKLFF. In nucleotides, the CDR3 is TGTGCCAGCAGCCGCAAAGGGGGCGAGGATGAAAAACTGTTTTTT.

The chain is built from TRBV27 and TRBJ2-5; D not resolved. Germline loops: CDR1 MNHEY, CDR2 SMNVEV (reference sequence). This CDR3 is built from 12 residues. V was cut by 7 bases and J by 5 bases, with 11 bases left in between. The CDR3 loop reads CASTSREETQYF. The CDR3 DNA reads TGTGCCAGCACCTCTCGTGAGGAGACCCAGTACTTC.

The gene calls are TRBV27 and TRBJ2-2; D uncertain. V shed 2 bases and J shed 5 bases, with 9 bases lying between them. CDR1 is MNHEY, CDR2 SMNVEV, per germline (reference sequence). The CDR3 spans 14 residues. This chain's CDR3 is CASSLSLPTGELFF. The DNA for the CDR3 is TGTGCCAGCAGTTTAAGCCTACCTACCGGGGAGCTGTTTTTT.

The count of this clone is one. The chain links TRBV2 to TRBJ2-2, with 7 bases identical to TRBD1. This CDR3 has 18 amino acids. J lost 2 bases, V lost 5 bases, and 14 bases had no gene match. CDR1 and CDR2 from the germline V gene are SNHLY and FYNNEI. Here the CDR3 DNA reads TGTGCCAGCAGTAAGGGACACCGACAGGGACGCAACACCGGGGAGCTGTTTTTT. Amino acids: CASSKGHRQGRNTGELFF.

V usage is TRBV4-1 and J usage is TRBJ2-3, with D perhaps matching TRBD2 (5 bases). Germline V gene data show CDR1 as MGHRA and CDR2 as YSYEKL. The CDR3 extends over 16 amino acids. V dropped 1 base and J dropped 3 bases, with 14 bases sitting between them. This CDR3 reads CASSQAPGMGTDTQYF. In DNA, the CDR3 is TGCGCCAGCAGCCAAGCCCCGGGAATGGGGACAGATACGCAGTATTTT.

The chain carries TRBV7-2 and TRBJ1-1, with a possible D match to TRBD1 (6 bases). The CDR3 is made up of 14 amino acids. With 2 bases removed from V and 2 bases from J, the gap between germline ends came to 9 bases. CDR1 is SGHTA and CDR2 is FQGNSA in the germline V gene. CDR3: CASSLRQANTEAFF. CDR3 DNA sequence: TGTGCCAGCAGCTTAAGACAGGCTAACACTGAAGCTTTCTTT.

The J gene is TRBJ2-1, the V gene TRBV7-3; 13 bases are shared with TRBD2. The germline V gene has CDR1 SGHTA and CDR2 FQGTGA. This CDR3 is 15 amino acids long. The trim removed 5 bases at V and 8 bases at J, leaving 6 bases unmatched. The CDR3 loop is CASSPGTSGNDEQFF. In DNA form, the CDR3 reads TGTGCCAGCAGCCCCGGGACTAGCGGGAACGATGAGCAGTTCTTC.

The CDR3 DNA sequence: TGCGCCAGCAGCCCACCCCCAGGGGGGAACACCGGGGAGCTGTTTTTT. Protein product: CASSPPPGGNTGELFF. This chain links TRBV5-1 with TRBJ2-2, with 7 bases matching TRBD1. This CDR3 has 16 residues. Germline V gives CDR1 SGHRS, CDR2 YFSETQ. The V segment lost 4 bases and the J segment 1 base; nucleotides outside the gene matches: 7.

This chain links TRBV7-9 with TRBJ2-7, with D possibly being TRBD2 (6 bases). Trimming pared 5 bases from V and 3 bases from J, leaving 14 bases between. Germline assignment: CDR1 SEHNR and CDR2 FQNEAQ (reference sequence). The CDR3 has 14 residues. CDR3 amino acids: CASSRGTVFYEQYF. DNA for the CDR3: TGTGCCAGCAGCCGAGGGACTGTATTCTACGAGCAGTACTTC.

The gene calls are TRBV29-1 and TRBJ1-2, with a possible D match to TRBD1 (5 bases). Germline V gives CDR1 SQVTM, CDR2 ANQGSEA. V shed 3 bases and J shed 4 bases, with 9 bases lying between them. This CDR3 spans 12 amino acids. The CDR3 protein is CSVDRGSYGYTF. DNA for the CDR3: TGCAGCGTTGATCGGGGGAGCTATGGCTACACCTTC.

V usage is TRBV5-1 and J usage is TRBJ1-1, with D unresolved. Trimming pared 2 bases from V and 6 bases from J, leaving 8 bases between. The CDR3 length is 12 residues. Germline assignment: CDR1 SGHRS and CDR2 YFSETQ. This chain's CDR3 is CASSLEGAEAFF. The CDR3, as DNA: TGCGCCAGCAGCTTAGAGGGCGCTGAAGCTTTCTTT.

This chain uses TRBV7-8 with TRBJ2-1; D not resolved. Germline V gene data show CDR1 as SGHVS and CDR2 as FQNEAQ. Between the trimmed V and J ends, which lost 1 base and 3 bases, there was a span of 4 bases. The CDR3 runs to 13 residues. Here the CDR3 reads CASSLDGYNEQFF. CDR3 nucleotide sequence: TGTGCCAGCAGCTTAGACGGCTACAATGAGCAGTTCTTC.

The rearrangement uses TRBV27 and TRBJ1-2; D might be TRBD1 (5 bases). V dropped 3 bases and J dropped 1 base, with 6 bases sitting between them. This CDR3 region has 13 residues. Germline V CDR1 and CDR2: MNHEY, SMNVEV (reference sequence). The CDR3 DNA reads TGTGCCAGCAGTTTGACAGTTAACTATGGCTACACCTTC. Translating it yields CASSLTVNYGYTF.

The gene calls are TRBV27 and TRBJ2-5; 9 bases map to TRBD1. The CDR3 has 14 amino acids. CDR1 and CDR2 from the germline V gene are MNHEY and SMNVEV (reference sequence). J gave up 5 bases and V 7 bases, and 8 bases lay outside the gene matches. In DNA form, the CDR3 reads TGTGCCAGCAAGCCGGGACAGGGCTGGGAGACCCAGTACTTC. This gives the protein CASKPGQGWETQYF.

This chain uses TRBV7-8 with TRBJ2-3, with 10 bases identical to TRBD1. The V gene's germline CDR1 is SGHVS and CDR2 FQNEAQ. This CDR3 region has 16 residues. V shed 4 bases and J 0 bases; nucleotides not matched to a gene: 4. The CDR3 region is CASSSWTGGSTDTQYF. The CDR3 region has the DNA TGTGCCAGCAGCTCCTGGACAGGGGGGAGCACAGATACGCAGTATTTT.

The chain is built from TRBV6-5 and TRBJ1-1; no definite D call. The length of the CDR3 is 13 residues. Germline lookup yields CDR1 MNHEY and CDR2 SVGAGI. Between the trimmed V and J ends, which lost 2 bases and 3 bases, there was a span of 7 bases. CDR3 loop: CASSYGEDTEAFF. CDR3 bases: TGTGCCAGCAGTTACGGGGAGGACACTGAAGCTTTCTTT.

This clone was observed once. This chain joins TRBV27 and TRBJ2-7; 8 bases align to TRBD1. V gave up 8 bases and J gave up 2 bases; unmatched junction bases: 2. The CDR3 runs to 12 residues. Germline V gives CDR1 MNHEY, CDR2 SMNVEV (reference sequence). The DNA of the CDR3 is TGTGCCAGCGGGACAGGAGCCTACGAGCAGTACTTC. It translates to CASGTGAYEQYF.